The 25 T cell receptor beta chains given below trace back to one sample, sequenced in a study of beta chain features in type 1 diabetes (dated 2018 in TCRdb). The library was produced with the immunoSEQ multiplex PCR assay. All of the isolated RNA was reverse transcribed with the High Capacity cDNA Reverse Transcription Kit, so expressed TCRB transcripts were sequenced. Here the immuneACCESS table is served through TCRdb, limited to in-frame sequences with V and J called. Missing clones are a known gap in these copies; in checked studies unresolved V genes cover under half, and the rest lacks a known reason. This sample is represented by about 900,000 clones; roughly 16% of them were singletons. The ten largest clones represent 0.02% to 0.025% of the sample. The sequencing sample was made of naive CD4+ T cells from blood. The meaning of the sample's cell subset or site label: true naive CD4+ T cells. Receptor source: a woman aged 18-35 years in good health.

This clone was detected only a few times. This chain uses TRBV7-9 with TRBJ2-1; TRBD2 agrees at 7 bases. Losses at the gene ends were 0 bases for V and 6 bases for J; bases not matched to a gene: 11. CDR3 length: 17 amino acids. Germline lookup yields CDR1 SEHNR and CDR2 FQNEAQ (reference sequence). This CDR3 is CASSLALAGDVVNEQFF. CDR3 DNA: TGTGCCAGCAGCTTAGCCTTGGCGGGAGACGTAGTCAATGAGCAGTTCTTC.

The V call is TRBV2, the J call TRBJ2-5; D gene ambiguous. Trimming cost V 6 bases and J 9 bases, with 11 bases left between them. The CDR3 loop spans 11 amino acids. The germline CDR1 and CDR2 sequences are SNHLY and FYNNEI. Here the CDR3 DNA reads TGTGCCAGCAGATCGCGCCATCCCCAGTACTTC. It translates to CASRSRHPQYF.

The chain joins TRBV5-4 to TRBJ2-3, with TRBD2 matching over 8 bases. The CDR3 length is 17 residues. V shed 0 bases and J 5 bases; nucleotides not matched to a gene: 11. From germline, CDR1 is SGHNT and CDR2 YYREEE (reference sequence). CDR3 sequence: CASSLVVSSGQGDTQYF. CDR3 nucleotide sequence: TGTGCCAGCAGCTTGGTGGTCTCTAGCGGGCAGGGAGATACGCAGTATTTT.

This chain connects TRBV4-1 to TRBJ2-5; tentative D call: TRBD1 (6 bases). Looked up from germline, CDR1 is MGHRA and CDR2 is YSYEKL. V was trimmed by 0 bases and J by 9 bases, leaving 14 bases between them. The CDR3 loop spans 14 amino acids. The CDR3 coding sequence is TGCGCCAGCAGCCAAGAGGGCACCAAGGGGGCCCAGTACTTC. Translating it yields CASSQEGTKGAQYF.

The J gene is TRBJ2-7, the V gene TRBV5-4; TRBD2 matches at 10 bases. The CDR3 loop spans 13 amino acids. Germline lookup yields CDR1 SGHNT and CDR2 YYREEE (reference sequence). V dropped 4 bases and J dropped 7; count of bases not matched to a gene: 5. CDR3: CASSTGLAPEQYF. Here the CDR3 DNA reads TGTGCCAGCAGCACGGGACTAGCGCCAGAGCAGTACTTC.

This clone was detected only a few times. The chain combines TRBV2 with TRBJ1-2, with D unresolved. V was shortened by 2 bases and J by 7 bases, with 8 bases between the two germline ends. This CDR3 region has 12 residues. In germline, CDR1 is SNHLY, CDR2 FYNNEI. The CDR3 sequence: CASSEQSPGYTF. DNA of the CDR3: TGTGCCAGCAGTGAACAGTCCCCTGGCTACACCTTC.

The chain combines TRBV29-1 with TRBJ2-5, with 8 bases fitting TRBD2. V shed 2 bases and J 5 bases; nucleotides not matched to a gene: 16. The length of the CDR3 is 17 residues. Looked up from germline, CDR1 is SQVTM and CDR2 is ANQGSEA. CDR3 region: CSVEFLGGTSGSETQYF. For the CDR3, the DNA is TGCAGCGTTGAATTTTTGGGGGGGACTAGTGGGTCGGAGACCCAGTACTTC.

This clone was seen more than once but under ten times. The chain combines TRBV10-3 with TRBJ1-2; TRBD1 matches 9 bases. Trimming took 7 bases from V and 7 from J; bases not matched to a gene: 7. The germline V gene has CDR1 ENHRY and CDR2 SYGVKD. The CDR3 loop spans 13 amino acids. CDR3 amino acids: CAITPGQGFGYTF. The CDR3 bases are TGTGCCATCACCCCGGGACAGGGATTTGGCTACACCTTC.

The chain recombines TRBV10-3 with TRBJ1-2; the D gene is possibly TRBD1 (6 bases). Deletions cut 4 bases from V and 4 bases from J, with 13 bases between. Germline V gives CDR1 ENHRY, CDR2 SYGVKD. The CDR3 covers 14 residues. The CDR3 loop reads CAISGQAGTYGYTF. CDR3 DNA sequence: TGTGCCATCAGTGGACAGGCAGGGACCTATGGCTACACCTTC.

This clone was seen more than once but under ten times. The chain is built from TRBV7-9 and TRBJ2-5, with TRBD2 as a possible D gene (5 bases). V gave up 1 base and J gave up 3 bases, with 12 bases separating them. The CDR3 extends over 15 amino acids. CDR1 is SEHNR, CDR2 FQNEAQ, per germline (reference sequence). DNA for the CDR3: TGTGCCAGCAGCTTAGTGGAGGCAGCGAAAGAGACCCAGTACTTC. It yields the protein CASSLVEAAKETQYF.

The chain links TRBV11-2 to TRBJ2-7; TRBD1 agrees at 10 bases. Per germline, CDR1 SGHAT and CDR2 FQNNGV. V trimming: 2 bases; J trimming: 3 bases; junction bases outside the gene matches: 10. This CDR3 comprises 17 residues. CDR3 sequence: CASSLKTWDRGHYEQYF. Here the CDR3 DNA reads TGTGCCAGCAGCTTAAAGACTTGGGACAGGGGCCACTACGAGCAGTACTTC. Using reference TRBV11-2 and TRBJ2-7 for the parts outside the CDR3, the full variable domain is EAGVAQSPRYKIIEKRQSVAFWCNPISGHATLYWYQQILGQGPKLLIQFQNNGVVDDSQLPKDRFSAERLKGVDSTLKIQPAKLEDSAVYLCASSLKTWDRGHYEQYFGPGTRLTVT.

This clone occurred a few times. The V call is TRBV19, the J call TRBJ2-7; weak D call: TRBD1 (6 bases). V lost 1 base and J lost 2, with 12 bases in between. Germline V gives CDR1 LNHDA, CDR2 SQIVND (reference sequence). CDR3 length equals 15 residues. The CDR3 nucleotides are TGTGCCAGTAGTATAGGTACAGGGTCGGCCTACGAGCAGTACTTC. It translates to CASSIGTGSAYEQYF.

CDR3: CASKDGGNTGELFF. CDR3 nucleotide sequence: TGTGCCAGTAAAGATGGCGGGAACACCGGGGAGCTGTTTTTT. This chain joins TRBV19 and TRBJ2-2, with no clear D. The CDR3 contains 14 residues. V was cut by 7 bases and J by 1 base, with 10 bases left in between. Germline CDR1 reads LNHDA; CDR2 reads SQIVND (reference sequence).

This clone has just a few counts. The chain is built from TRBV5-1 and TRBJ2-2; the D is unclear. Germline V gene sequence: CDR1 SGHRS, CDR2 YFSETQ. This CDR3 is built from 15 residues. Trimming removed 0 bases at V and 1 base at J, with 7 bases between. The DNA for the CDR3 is TGCGCCAGCAGCTTGGGACGGATGAACACCGGGGAGCTGTTTTTT. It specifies CASSLGRMNTGELFF.

The CDR3 DNA reads as TGTGCCAGCAGTTTCCGGGGGGGGAACTATGGCTACACCTTC. Translated, it gives CASSFRGGNYGYTF. The gene calls are TRBV27 and TRBJ1-2; maybe TRBD1 (5 bases). CDR1 MNHEY and CDR2 SMNVEV come from the germline V gene (reference sequence). The CDR3 has 14 residues. Between the trimmed V and J ends, which lost 3 bases and 2 bases, there was a span of 10 bases.

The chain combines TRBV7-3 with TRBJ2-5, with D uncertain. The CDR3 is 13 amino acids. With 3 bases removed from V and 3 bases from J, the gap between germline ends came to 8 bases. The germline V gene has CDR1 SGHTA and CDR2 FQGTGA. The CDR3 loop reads CASSFEFKETQYF. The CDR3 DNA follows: TGTGCCAGCAGCTTCGAATTTAAAGAGACCCAGTACTTC.

CDR3 region: CSVKGTAEETQYF. CDR3 sequence (DNA): TGCAGCGTTAAAGGGACAGCGGAAGAGACCCAGTACTTC. This rearrangement joins TRBV29-1 to TRBJ2-5; 7 bases are a match to TRBD1. CDR3 length equals 13 residues. CDR1 and CDR2 from the germline V gene are SQVTM and ANQGSEA. V shed 5 bases, J shed 3 bases, and the junction held 6 bases outside the gene matches.

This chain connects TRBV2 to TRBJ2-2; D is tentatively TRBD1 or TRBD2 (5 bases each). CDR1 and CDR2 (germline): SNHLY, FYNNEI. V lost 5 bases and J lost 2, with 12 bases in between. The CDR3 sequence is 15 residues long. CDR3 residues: CASSRDGRNTGELFF. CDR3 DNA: TGTGCCAGCAGTCGGGACGGTCGAAACACCGGGGAGCTGTTTTTT.

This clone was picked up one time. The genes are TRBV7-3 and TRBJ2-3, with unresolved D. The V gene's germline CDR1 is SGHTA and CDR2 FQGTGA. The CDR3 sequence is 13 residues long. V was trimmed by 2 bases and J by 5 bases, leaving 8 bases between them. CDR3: CASSLEPQDTQYF. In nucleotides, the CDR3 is TGTGCCAGCAGCTTAGAACCCCAAGATACGCAGTATTTT.

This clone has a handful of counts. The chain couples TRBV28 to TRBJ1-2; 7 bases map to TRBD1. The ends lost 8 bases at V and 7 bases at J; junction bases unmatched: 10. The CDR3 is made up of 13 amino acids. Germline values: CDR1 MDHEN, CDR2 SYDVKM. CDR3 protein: CASSFRDRFGYTF. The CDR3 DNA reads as TGTGCCAGCTCATTCCGGGACAGATTTGGCTACACCTTC.

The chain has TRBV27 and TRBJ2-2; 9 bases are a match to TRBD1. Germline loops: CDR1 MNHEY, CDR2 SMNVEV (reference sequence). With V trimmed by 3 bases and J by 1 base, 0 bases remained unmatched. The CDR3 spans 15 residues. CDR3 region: CASSLGQGNTGELFF. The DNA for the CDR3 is TGTGCCAGCAGTTTGGGACAGGGGAACACCGGGGAGCTGTTTTTT.

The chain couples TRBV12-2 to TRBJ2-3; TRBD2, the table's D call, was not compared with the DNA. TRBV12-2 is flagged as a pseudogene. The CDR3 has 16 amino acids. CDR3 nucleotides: TGTGCAAGTCGCTCTGGACTAGCGGCCTACACAGATACGCAGTATTTT. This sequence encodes CASRSGLAAYTDTQYF.

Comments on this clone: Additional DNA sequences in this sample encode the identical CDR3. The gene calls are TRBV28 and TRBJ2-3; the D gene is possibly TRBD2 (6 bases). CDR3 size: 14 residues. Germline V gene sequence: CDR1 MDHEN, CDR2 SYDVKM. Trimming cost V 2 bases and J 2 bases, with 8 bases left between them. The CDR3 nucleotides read TGTGCCAGCAGTTTAGGGGGGTCCACAGATACGCAGTATTTT. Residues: CASSLGGSTDTQYF. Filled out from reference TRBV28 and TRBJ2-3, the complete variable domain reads DVKVTQSSRYLVKRTGEKVFLECVQDMDHENMFWYRQDPGLGLRLIYFSYDVKMKEKGDIPEGYSVSREKKERFSLILESASTNQTSMYLCASSLGGSTDTQYFGPGTRLTVL.

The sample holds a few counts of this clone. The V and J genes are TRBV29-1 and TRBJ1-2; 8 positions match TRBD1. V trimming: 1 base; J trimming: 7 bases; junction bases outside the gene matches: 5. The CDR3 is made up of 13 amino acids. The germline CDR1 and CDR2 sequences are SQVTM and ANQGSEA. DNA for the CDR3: TGCAGCGTTGAAGGGACAGGGCTTCCTGGCTACACCTTC. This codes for CSVEGTGLPGYTF.

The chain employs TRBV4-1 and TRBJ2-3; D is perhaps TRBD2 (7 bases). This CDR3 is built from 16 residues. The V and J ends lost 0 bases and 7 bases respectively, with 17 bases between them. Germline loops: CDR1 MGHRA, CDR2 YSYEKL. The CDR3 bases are TGCGCCAGCAGCCAAGATGGGGGGGCGCGAGTATATACGCAGTATTTT. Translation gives CASSQDGGARVYTQYF.